This T cell receptor (beta chain) was recovered during a study of monozygotic twins with inflammatory bowel disease. As regards this clonotype: What it binds is unknown.

Study-level results: Reduced clonotype sharing with other individuals was observed in IBD patients relative to healthy twins, especially with disease activity. IBD patients showed reduced TCRbeta diversity (inverse Simpson) versus healthy co-twins.

In eight separate reactions per sample, cDNA was generated. Each CDR3 protein gets one entry in TCRdb, which reprocessed the 5' RACE reads and gives no DNA. There are more than 110,000 distinct CDR3 sequences in the sample, with roughly 1.2% held by the top ten. This CDR3 comprises 13 residues. The V gene's germline CDR1 is DFQATT and CDR2 SNEGSKA (reference sequence). The J gene is TRBJ2-7, the V gene TRBV20-1; the TRBD1 assignment by TCRdb is unverifiable without DNA. Sequencing input: blood. This sequence originates from a human donor with ulcerative colitis or Crohn's disease, or a healthy co-twin of an affected twin (not recorded which). CDR3 residues: CSAPGQGFYEQYF.